This TCR beta chain is drawn from a study of memory CD4+ T cells and cytomegalovirus serostatus. About the study: Healthy Belgian adult donors included about 10 CMV-positive and fewer than 25 CMV-negative people.

Trimming stripped 5 bases from V and 1 base from J, with 8 bases between. CDR1 and CDR2 from the germline V gene are MNHNY and SVGAGI (reference sequence). This CDR3 is 13 amino acids long. Generated by immunoSEQ multiplex PCR, the TCRdb table keeps only in-frame clones and is missing some. The table includes about 82,000 clones, approximately 80% detected once. Single viable CD3+CD4+CD8-CD45RO+ cells were sorted as the memory CD4+ T cells. This TCR came from an adult in good health and CMV-seronegative. The V gene is TRBV6-6, the J gene TRBJ1-1; tentatively, D is TRBD1 (5 bases). Sequenced input: memory CD4+ T cells from blood. This CDR3 reads CASSQGWNTEAFF. CDR3 nucleotide sequence: TGTGCCAGCAGTCAGGGCTGGAACACTGAAGCTTTCTTT.